A single sample gave rise to the 18 T cell receptor beta chains below, sequenced in a study of blood T cell repertoires in COVID-19. The protocol was immunoSEQ multiplex PCR, while the TCRdb copy is restricted to in-frame clones and leaves out a portion. The sample records about 320,000 clones, approximately 89% being singletons. The sequencing sample was made of PBMCs or T cells enriched from blood (not recorded which). The receptors derive from a man aged 30 to 45 who had recovered from COVID-19.

The chain joins TRBV11-2 to TRBJ1-1; maybe TRBD1 (5 bases). Trimming left V 5 bases short and J 5 bases short, with 18 bases between. Germline lookup yields CDR1 SGHAT and CDR2 FQNNGV. CDR3 length: 15 residues. The CDR3 spells CASSPPGGAGTEAFF. CDR3 DNA sequence: TGTGCCAGCAGCCCCCCAGGAGGGGCGGGTACTGAAGCTTTCTTT.

This chain links TRBV7-3 with TRBJ1-6; 9 nucleotides line up with TRBD1. Germline CDR1 is SGHTA and CDR2 is FQGTGA. After removal of 5 bases from V and 13 bases from J, the junction contained 3 bases not matched to a gene. This CDR3 comprises 12 residues. The CDR3: CASSPGTGPLHF. CDR3 bases: TGTGCCAGCAGCCCGGGGACAGGGCCCCTCCACTTT.

The chain uses TRBV16 and TRBJ1-2; D uncertain. Trimming removed 0 bases from V and 5 bases from J, with 7 bases in between. CDR3 length: 13 amino acids. Germline CDR1 is KGHSY and CDR2 is FQNENV. The CDR3 region has the DNA TGTGCCAGCAGCCAATCAGCGTCGTATGGCTACACCTTC. This sequence encodes CASSQSASYGYTF.

The CDR3 reads CASSMTSGVKDTQYF. The CDR3 bases are TGCGCCAGCAGTATGACTAGCGGGGTGAAGGATACGCAGTATTTT. The V and J genes are TRBV10-1 and TRBJ2-3; 11 nucleotides agree with TRBD2. Germline loops: CDR1 WNHNN, CDR2 SYGVQD (reference sequence). This CDR3 has 15 residues. V lost 5 bases to trimming and J lost 6 bases; unmatched junction nucleotides: 7.

In its sample, this clone was seen a few times. The chain has TRBV2 and TRBJ1-4; D not resolved. CDR1 SNHLY and CDR2 FYNNEI come from the germline V gene. Deletions cut 6 bases from V and 7 bases from J, with 15 bases between. The CDR3 runs to 14 residues. The CDR3 sequence is CASRRRRTLEKLFF. The CDR3 DNA follows: TGTGCCAGCAGGCGGAGGCGGACTCTTGAAAAACTGTTTTTT. The full variable domain, in which reference TRBV2 and TRBJ1-4 provide the parts outside the CDR3, is EPEVTQTPSHQVTQMGQEVILRCVPISNHLYFYWYRQILGQKVEFLVSFYNNEISEKSEIFDDQFSVERPDGSNFTLKIRSTKLEDSAMYFCASRRRRTLEKLFFGSGTQLSVL.

The chain carries TRBV5-1 and TRBJ2-1; D is possibly TRBD2 (6 bases). V dropped 0 bases and J dropped 3 bases, with 16 bases sitting between them. The CDR3 spans 17 residues. CDR1 and CDR2 (germline): SGHRS, YFSETQ. CDR3 in amino acids: CASSLGVGGLHYNEQFF. CDR3 nucleotides: TGCGCCAGCAGCTTGGGGGTCGGGGGTTTACACTACAATGAGCAGTTCTTC.

The chain recombines TRBV4-1 with TRBJ1-5, with 7 bases matching TRBD1. Germline trimming cut 3 bases from V and 3 bases from J; bases unmatched to any gene: 8. The CDR3 is 16 residues long. Looked up from germline, CDR1 is MGHRA and CDR2 is YSYEKL. CDR3 DNA: TGCGCCAGCAGCCATACCCTAGGGGGCTACAATCAGCCCCAGCATTTT. This gives the protein CASSHTLGGYNQPQHF.

The chain links TRBV30 to TRBJ1-5; the D is unclear. Per the germline V gene, CDR1 is GTSNPN and CDR2 is SVGIG (reference sequence). The CDR3 covers 14 residues. Trimming took off 0 bases at V and 1 base at J, with 7 bases between the two ends. CDR3 DNA sequence: TGTGCCTGGAGTGTTGGACTCAGCAATCAGCCCCAGCATTTT. This encodes CAWSVGLSNQPQHF.

The gene calls are TRBV9 and TRBJ1-3, with 8 bases that match TRBD1. V shed 3 bases, J shed 4 bases, and the junction held 6 bases outside the gene matches. From germline, CDR1 is SGDLS and CDR2 YYNGEE. CDR3 length equals 15 residues. The CDR3 spells CASSADGTGGNTIYF. The CDR3 DNA sequence: TGTGCCAGCAGCGCAGACGGGACAGGAGGAAACACCATATATTTT.

The rearrangement joins TRBV9 to TRBJ2-1; 11 nucleotides line up with TRBD2. The CDR3 has 15 residues. With V trimmed by 4 bases and J by 5 bases, 5 bases remained unmatched. Germline loops: CDR1 SGDLS, CDR2 YYNGEE. The DNA of the CDR3 is TGTGCCAGCAGCTATAGCGGGGGGGCTAACAATGAGCAGTTCTTC. Translating gives CASSYSGGANNEQFF. Full variable domain (outside the CDR3, taken from reference TRBV9 and TRBJ2-1): DSGVTQTPKHLITATGQRVTLRCSPRSGDLSVYWYQQSLDQGLQFLIQYYNGEERAKGNILERFSAQQFPDLHSELNLSSLELGDSALYFCASSYSGGANNEQFFGPGTRLTVL.

This chain uses TRBV30 with TRBJ1-1; D possibly corresponds to TRBD1 (6 bases). CDR3 size: 13 residues. The germline CDR1 and CDR2 sequences are GTSNPN and SVGIG (reference sequence). V was pared by 0 bases and J by 4 bases, with 9 bases between. The CDR3 bases are TGTGCCTGGAGTGTACAGGGTTTCACTGAAGCTTTCTTT. Translation: CAWSVQGFTEAFF.

This clone was recorded only once. The rearrangement joins TRBV19 to TRBJ2-7; 7 bases agree with TRBD1. In germline, CDR1 is LNHDA, CDR2 SQIVND (reference sequence). The CDR3 extends over 15 amino acids. With 8 bases clipped from V and 4 bases from J, the junction kept 14 bases outside the gene matches. CDR3 DNA sequence: TGTGCCAGTGGAAGCCGGGACAGCCAGAGGTACGAGCAGTACTTC. Translation: CASGSRDSQRYEQYF.

The rearrangement uses TRBV2 and TRBJ1-2; a possible D gene is TRBD1 (5 bases). CDR1 and CDR2 from the germline V gene are SNHLY and FYNNEI. Trimming removed 8 bases from V and 1 base from J, with 14 bases in between. The CDR3 is made up of 14 amino acids. The CDR3 reads CASGRGEGNYGYTF. The CDR3 DNA reads TGTGCCAGCGGGCGAGGGGAGGGTAACTATGGCTACACCTTC.

The chain joins TRBV28 to TRBJ1-2, with 7 bases lining up with TRBD1. This CDR3 is built from 13 residues. CDR1 is MDHEN and CDR2 is SYDVKM in the germline V gene. Trimming removed 6 bases from V and 1 base from J; junction bases left unmatched: 2. The CDR3 DNA follows: TGTGCCAGCAGACGGGACAGTAACTATGGCTACACCTTC. It codes for CASRRDSNYGYTF.

The V gene is TRBV14, the J gene TRBJ1-6; perhaps TRBD1 as D (5 bases). Trimming cost V 1 base and J 10 bases, with 11 bases left between them. The CDR3 spans 14 residues. CDR1 is SGHDN, CDR2 FVKESK, per germline. CDR3 in DNA: TGTGCCAGCAGCCAAGTCCAGGGTGGCTCACCCCTCCACTTT. Translation: CASSQVQGGSPLHF.

This CDR3 is CASTPWSGTDWAPTGELFF. CDR3 nucleotides: TGTGCCAGCACCCCCTGGAGCGGAACTGACTGGGCCCCCACCGGGGAGCTGTTTTTT. This sequence joins TRBV27 and TRBJ2-2, with D maybe TRBD2 (5 bases). There are 19 residues in the CDR3. V gave up 7 bases and J gave up 4 bases, with 28 bases separating them. Germline CDR1 and CDR2: MNHEY and SMNVEV (reference sequence).

In this sample, this clone turned up a few times. The chain has TRBV4-2 and TRBJ1-4; 8 bases map to TRBD1. V dropped 1 base and J dropped 8; count of bases not matched to a gene: 3. CDR3 length: 14 residues. Germline V CDR1 and CDR2: LGHNA, YNFKEQ. CDR3 amino acids: CASSQGQGREKLFF. In nucleotides, the CDR3 is TGTGCCAGCAGCCAAGGACAGGGGCGCGAAAAACTGTTTTTT.

This clone came up once. The rearrangement uses TRBV10-2 and TRBJ2-2; D is ambiguous. From germline, CDR1 is WSHSY and CDR2 SAAADI. The CDR3 contains 12 residues. Trimming took off 8 bases at V and 4 bases at J, with 8 bases between the two ends. This chain's CDR3 is CASGRITGELFF. The CDR3 nucleotides read TGCGCCAGCGGGCGTATCACCGGGGAGCTGTTTTTT.